These 9 T cell receptor beta chains came from one sample sequenced in a study of cytomegalovirus exposure and HLA in healthy donors. The primer mix had 60 Vbeta and 13 Jbeta primers. This table comes from immunoSEQ multiplex PCR, and its TCRdb copy is limited to in-frame clones, with some not included. The sample records 100,000 or so clones, about 80% being singletons. The sequenced sample was PBMCs. These receptors all stem from a female donor in good health and CMV-seropositive.

This chain connects TRBV10-3 to TRBJ1-4; 11 positions agree with TRBD1. Per the germline V gene, CDR1 is ENHRY and CDR2 is SYGVKD. The CDR3 spans 16 residues. V shed 3 bases, J shed 8 bases, and the junction held 8 bases outside the gene matches. The CDR3 region is CAISDPDRGRREKLFF. As DNA, the CDR3 is TGTGCCATCAGTGACCCGGACAGGGGGCGACGAGAAAAACTGTTTTTT.

This clone was seen a handful of times. The V and J genes are TRBV5-1 and TRBJ2-1; 8 positions agree with TRBD2. CDR3 length equals 16 residues. Per germline, CDR1 SGHRS and CDR2 YFSETQ. Trimming at V came to 3 bases and at J to 6 bases, leaving 11 bases not matched to a gene. CDR3 loop: CASSSISGSVTNEQFF. CDR3 in DNA: TGCGCCAGCAGCTCAATAAGCGGGAGCGTTACCAATGAGCAGTTCTTC.

This clone was seen just once. The rearrangement joins TRBV5-1 to TRBJ1-2; D is ambiguous. Germline CDR1 SGHRS, CDR2 YFSETQ. Between the trimmed V and J ends, which lost 3 bases and 8 bases, there was a span of 14 bases. There are 13 residues in the CDR3. The CDR3, as DNA: TGCGCCAGCAGCTCCCGCGGGGAGGCGGGCTACACCTTC. Protein product: CASSSRGEAGYTF.

The chain uses TRBV7-2 and TRBJ2-5, with D perhaps matching TRBD2 (5 bases). The DNA matches TRBJ2-7 better at its end, which makes the J call doubtful. The germline V gene has CDR1 SGHTA and CDR2 FQGNSA. The CDR3 loop spans 15 amino acids. This CDR3 reads CASSSRTSSSYEQYF. CDR3 coding DNA: TGTGCCAGCAGCTCCCGGACTTCAAGCTCCTACGAGCAGTACTTC.

The chain links TRBV19 to TRBJ1-2; 8 nucleotides match TRBD1. The CDR3 covers 15 residues. CDR1 and CDR2 from the germline V gene are LNHDA and SQIVND (reference sequence). Trimming took 5 bases from V and 3 from J; bases not matched to a gene: 8. Here the CDR3 reads CASSPLDRADYGYTF. The CDR3 nucleotides are TGTGCCAGTAGTCCTTTGGACAGGGCTGACTATGGCTACACCTTC.

This chain connects TRBV11-2 to TRBJ2-7; D is undetermined. The length of the CDR3 is 12 residues. Germline V gene data show CDR1 as SGHAT and CDR2 as FQNNGV. Deletions cut 2 bases from V and 7 bases from J, with 9 bases between. In nucleotides, the CDR3 is TGTGCCAGCAGCTTATTGGGCTATGAGCAGTACTTC. Its protein is CASSLLGYEQYF.

CDR3 protein: CASSGMVFLGNQPQHF. Written as DNA, the CDR3 is TGTGCCAGCAGTGGTATGGTCTTTCTAGGCAATCAGCCCCAGCATTTT. This chain connects TRBV2 to TRBJ1-5, with D unresolved. The CDR3 is 16 amino acids. Germline assignment: CDR1 SNHLY and CDR2 FYNNEI. Trimming removed 4 bases from V and 2 bases from J, with 15 bases in between.

The CDR3 DNA is TGTGCCAGCAGCCAAGATCGACAGTATAATTCACCCCTCCACTTT. Its protein product is CASSQDRQYNSPLHF. The chain recombines TRBV14 with TRBJ1-6; D may be TRBD1 (5 bases). In germline, CDR1 is SGHDN, CDR2 FVKESK. The V end lost 0 bases, the J end lost 4 bases, and 7 bases lay between the germline ends. The CDR3 covers 15 residues. Combining the CDR3 with reference TRBV14 and TRBJ1-6 gives the whole variable domain EAGVTQFPSHSVIEKGQTVTLRCDPISGHDNLYWYRRVMGKEIKFLLHFVKESKQDESGMPNNRFLAERTGGTYSTLKVQPAELEDSGVYFCASSQDRQYNSPLHFGNGTRLTVT.

The chain links TRBV19 to TRBJ1-2, with a tentative D call TRBD1 (6 bases). V was shortened by 6 bases and J by 5 bases, with 19 bases between the two germline ends. Per germline, CDR1 LNHDA and CDR2 SQIVND (reference sequence). The CDR3 covers 15 residues. The CDR3 loop reads CASSQQGSGRYGYTF. For the CDR3, the DNA is TGTGCCAGTAGCCAACAGGGATCCGGCCGTTATGGCTACACCTTC.